This paragraph covers one T cell receptor beta chain sequence. Its antigen is unidentified. The length of the CDR3 is 16 residues. Germline V lookup: CDR1 SGHNT, CDR2 YYREEE (reference sequence). Trimming left V 0 bases short and J 0 bases short, with 10 bases between. The data originate from a study of OX40 agonist ivuxolimab in advanced cancers. Across the study: In this trial design, patients received ivuxolimab intravenously at 0.01 to 10 mg/kg every 2 weeks.

The data were produced by immunoSEQ multiplex PCR, yet TCRdb's version contains in-frame clones alone and is incomplete. The sample consists of about 65,000 clones, about nine tenths of them appearing once. Study-wide findings and caveats: At 0.1 to 3.0 mg/kg and by week 6, clonal expansion occurred in CD4+ and CD8+ blood T cells. Antigen targets of the expanded peripheral T cells went undetermined.

Autoimmune disease history or systemic immunosuppression led to patient exclusion. This chain uses TRBV5-4 with TRBJ2-1; tentatively, D is TRBD2 (6 bases). The sequencing used CD4+ or CD8+ T cells sorted from blood, collected in a trial of the OX40 agonist ivuxolimab. This receptor was identified in an adult with an advanced solid tumor such as melanoma, head and neck, liver or kidney cancer. The CDR3 region has the DNA TGTGCCAGCAGCTTGGAAGCGGGTGCCTCCTACAATGAGCAGTTCTTC. It specifies CASSLEAGASYNEQFF.